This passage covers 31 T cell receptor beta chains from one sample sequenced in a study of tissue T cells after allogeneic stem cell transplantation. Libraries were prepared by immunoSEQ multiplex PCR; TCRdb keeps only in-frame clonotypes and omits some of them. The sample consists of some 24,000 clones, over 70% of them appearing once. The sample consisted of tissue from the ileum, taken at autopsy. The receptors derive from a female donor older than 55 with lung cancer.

Here the CDR3 DNA reads TGTGCCAGTAGTAACGAGCAGTACTTC. Translating gives CASSNEQYF. The chain is built from TRBV19 and TRBJ2-7, with D unresolved. Germline V gene data show CDR1 as LNHDA and CDR2 as SQIVND (reference sequence). V dropped 4 bases and J dropped 5 bases, with 0 bases sitting between them. The CDR3 consists of 9 residues.

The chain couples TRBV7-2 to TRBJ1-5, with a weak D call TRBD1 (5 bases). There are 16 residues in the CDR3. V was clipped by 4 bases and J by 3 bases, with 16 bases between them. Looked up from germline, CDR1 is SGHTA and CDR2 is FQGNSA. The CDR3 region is CASSSSGMGINQPQHF. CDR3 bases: TGTGCCAGCAGCTCCTCAGGGATGGGGATCAATCAGCCCCAGCATTTT.

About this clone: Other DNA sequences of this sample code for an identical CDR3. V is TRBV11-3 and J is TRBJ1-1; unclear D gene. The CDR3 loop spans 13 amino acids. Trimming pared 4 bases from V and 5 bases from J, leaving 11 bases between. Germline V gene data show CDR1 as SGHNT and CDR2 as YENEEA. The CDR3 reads CASSWDSGTEAFF. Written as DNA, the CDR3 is TGTGCCAGCAGCTGGGATTCGGGGACTGAAGCTTTCTTT.

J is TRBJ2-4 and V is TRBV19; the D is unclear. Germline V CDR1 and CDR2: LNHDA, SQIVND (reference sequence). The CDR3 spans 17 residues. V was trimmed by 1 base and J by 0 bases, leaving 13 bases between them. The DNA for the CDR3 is TGTGCCAGTAGTATAGGCGTCTTTGGGCGAGCCAAAAACATTCAGTACTTC. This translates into CASSIGVFGRAKNIQYF.

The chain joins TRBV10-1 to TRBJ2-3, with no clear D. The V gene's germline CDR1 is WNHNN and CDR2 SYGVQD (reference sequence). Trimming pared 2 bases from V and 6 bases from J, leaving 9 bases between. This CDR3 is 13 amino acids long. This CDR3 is CASSEQIGDTQYF. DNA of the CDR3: TGCGCCAGCAGTGAGCAGATCGGGGATACGCAGTATTTT.

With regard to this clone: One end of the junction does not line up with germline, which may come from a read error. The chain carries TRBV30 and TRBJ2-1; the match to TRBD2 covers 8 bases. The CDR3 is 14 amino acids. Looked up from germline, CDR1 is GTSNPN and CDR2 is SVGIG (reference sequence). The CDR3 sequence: CAWDEVLAASEPLF. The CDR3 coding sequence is TGTGCCTGGGACGAAGTACTAGCGGCGAGTGAGCCTCTCTTC.

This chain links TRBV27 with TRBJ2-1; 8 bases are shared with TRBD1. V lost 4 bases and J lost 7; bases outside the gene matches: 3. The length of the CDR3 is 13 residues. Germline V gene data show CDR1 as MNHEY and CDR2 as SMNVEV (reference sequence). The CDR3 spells CASSSDRENEQFF. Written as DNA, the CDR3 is TGTGCCAGCAGTTCGGACAGGGAAAATGAGCAGTTCTTC.

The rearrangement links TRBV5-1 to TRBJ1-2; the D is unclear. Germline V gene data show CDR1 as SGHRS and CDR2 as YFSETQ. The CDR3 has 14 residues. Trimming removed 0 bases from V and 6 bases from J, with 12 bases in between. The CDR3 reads CASSLGAGKDGYTF. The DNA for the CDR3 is TGCGCCAGCAGCTTGGGGGCCGGGAAGGATGGCTACACCTTC.

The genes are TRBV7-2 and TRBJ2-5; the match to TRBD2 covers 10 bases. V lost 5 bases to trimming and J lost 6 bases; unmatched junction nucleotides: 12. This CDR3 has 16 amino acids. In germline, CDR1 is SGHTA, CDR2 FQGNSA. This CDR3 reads CASSPGGTSVGKTQYF. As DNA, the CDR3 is TGTGCCAGCAGCCCAGGAGGGACTAGCGTCGGTAAGACCCAGTACTTC. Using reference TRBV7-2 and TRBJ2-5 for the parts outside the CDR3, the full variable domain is GAGVSQSPSNKVTEKGKDVELRCDPISGHTALYWYRQSLGQGLEFLIYFQGNSAPDKSGLPSDRFSAERTGGSVSTLTIQRTQQEDSAVYLCASSPGGTSVGKTQYFGPGTRLLVL.

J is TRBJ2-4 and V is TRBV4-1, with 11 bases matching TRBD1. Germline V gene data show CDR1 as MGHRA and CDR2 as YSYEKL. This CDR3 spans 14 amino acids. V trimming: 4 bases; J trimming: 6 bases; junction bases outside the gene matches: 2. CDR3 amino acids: CASSRGTGGNIQYF. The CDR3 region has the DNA TGCGCCAGCAGCCGAGGGACAGGGGGAAACATTCAGTACTTC.

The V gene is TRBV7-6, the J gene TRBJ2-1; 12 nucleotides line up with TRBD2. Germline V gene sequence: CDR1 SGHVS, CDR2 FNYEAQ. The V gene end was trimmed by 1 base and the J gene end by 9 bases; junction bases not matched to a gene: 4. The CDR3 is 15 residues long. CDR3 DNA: TGTGCCAGCAGCTTAGGACTAGCGGGGGCCTCTGAGCAGTTCTTC. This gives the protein CASSLGLAGASEQFF.

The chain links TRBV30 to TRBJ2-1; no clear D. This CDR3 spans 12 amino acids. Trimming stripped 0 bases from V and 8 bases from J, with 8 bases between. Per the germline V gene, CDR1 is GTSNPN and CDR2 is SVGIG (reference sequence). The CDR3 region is CAWSVVGYEQFF. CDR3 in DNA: TGTGCCTGGAGTGTAGTGGGCTATGAGCAGTTCTTC. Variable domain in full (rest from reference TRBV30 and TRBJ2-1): SQTIHQWPATLVQPVGSPLSLECTVEGTSNPNLYWYRQAAGRGLQLLFYSVGIGQISSEVPQNLSASRPQDRQFILSSKKLLLSDSGFYLCAWSVVGYEQFFGPGTRLTVL.

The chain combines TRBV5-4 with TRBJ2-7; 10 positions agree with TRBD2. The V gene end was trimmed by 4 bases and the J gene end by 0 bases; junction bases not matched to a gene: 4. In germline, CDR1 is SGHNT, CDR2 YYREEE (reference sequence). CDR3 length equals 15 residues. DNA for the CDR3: TGTGCCAGCAGCACCACTAGCGGGACCTCCTACGAGCAGTACTTC. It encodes CASSTTSGTSYEQYF.

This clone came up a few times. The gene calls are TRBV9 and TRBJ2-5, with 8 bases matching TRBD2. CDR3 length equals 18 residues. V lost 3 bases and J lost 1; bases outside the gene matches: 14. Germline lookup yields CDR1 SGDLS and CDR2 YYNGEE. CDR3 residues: CASSGRGESGGPQETQYF. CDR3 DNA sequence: TGTGCCAGCAGCGGCCGAGGGGAGAGCGGGGGACCCCAAGAGACCCAGTACTTC. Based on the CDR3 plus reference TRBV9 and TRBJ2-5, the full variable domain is DSGVTQTPKHLITATGQRVTLRCSPRSGDLSVYWYQQSLDQGLQFLIQYYNGEERAKGNILERFSAQQFPDLHSELNLSSLELGDSALYFCASSGRGESGGPQETQYFGPGTRLLVL.

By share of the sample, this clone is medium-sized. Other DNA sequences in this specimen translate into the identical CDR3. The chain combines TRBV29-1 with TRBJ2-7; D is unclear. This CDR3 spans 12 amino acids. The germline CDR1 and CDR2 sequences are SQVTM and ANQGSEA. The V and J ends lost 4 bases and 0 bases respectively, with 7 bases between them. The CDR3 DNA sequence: TGCAGCGTTGGGCCCAGCTCCTACGAGCAGTACTTC. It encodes CSVGPSSYEQYF.

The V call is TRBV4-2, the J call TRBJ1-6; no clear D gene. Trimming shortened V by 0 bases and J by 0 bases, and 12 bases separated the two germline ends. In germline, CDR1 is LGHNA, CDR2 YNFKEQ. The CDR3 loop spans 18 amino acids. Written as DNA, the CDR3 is TGTGCCAGCAGCCAAGACGTTCGGCAGAGCTCCTATAATTCACCCCTCCACTTT. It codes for CASSQDVRQSSYNSPLHF.

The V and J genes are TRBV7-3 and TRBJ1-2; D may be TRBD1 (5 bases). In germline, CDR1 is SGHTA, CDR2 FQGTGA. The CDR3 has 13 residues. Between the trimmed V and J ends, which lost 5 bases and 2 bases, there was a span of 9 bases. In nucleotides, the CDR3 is TGTGCCAGCAGCCGTGACAGCAACTATGGCTACACCTTC. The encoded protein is CASSRDSNYGYTF. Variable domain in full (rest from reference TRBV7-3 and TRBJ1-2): GAGVSQTPSNKVTEKGKYVELRCDPISGHTALYWYRQSLGQGPEFLIYFQGTGAADDSGLPNDRFFAVRPEGSVSTLKIQRTERGDSAVYLCASSRDSNYGYTFGSGTRLTVV.

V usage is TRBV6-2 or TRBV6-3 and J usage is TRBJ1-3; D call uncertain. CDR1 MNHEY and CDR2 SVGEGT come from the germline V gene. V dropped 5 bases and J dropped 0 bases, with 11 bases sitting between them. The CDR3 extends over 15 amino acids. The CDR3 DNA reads TGTGCCAGCAGTAAAGAGCAACCCTCTGGAAACACCATATATTTT. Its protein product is CASSKEQPSGNTIYF.

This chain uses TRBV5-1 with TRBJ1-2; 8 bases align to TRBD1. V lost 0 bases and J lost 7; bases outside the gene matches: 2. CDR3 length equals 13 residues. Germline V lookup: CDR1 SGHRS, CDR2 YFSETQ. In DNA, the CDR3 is TGCGCCAGCAGCTTGGACAGGGGGACTGGCTACACCTTC. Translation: CASSLDRGTGYTF.

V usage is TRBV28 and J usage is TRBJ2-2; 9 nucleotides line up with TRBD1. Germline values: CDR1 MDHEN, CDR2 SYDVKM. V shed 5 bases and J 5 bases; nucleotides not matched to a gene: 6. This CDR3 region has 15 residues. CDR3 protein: CASSPGTGRTGELFF. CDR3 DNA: TGTGCCAGCAGTCCCGGGACAGGGCGTACCGGGGAGCTGTTTTTT.

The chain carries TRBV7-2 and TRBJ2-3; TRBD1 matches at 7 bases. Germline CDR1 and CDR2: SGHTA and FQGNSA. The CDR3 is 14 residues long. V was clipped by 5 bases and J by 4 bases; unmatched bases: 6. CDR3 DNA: TGTGCCAGCAGCCCCAGGGGGAGTGCAGATACGCAGTATTTT. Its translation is CASSPRGSADTQYF. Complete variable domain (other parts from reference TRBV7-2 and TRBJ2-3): GAGVSQSPSNKVTEKGKDVELRCDPISGHTALYWYRQSLGQGLEFLIYFQGNSAPDKSGLPSDRFSAERTGGSVSTLTIQRTQQEDSAVYLCASSPRGSADTQYFGPGTRLTVL.

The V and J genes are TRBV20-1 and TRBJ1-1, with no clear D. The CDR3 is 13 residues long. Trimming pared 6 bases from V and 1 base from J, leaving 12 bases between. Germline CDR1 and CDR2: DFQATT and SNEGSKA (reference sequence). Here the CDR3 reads CSASPGTNTEAFF. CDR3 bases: TGCAGTGCAAGTCCTGGTACGAACACTGAAGCTTTCTTT.

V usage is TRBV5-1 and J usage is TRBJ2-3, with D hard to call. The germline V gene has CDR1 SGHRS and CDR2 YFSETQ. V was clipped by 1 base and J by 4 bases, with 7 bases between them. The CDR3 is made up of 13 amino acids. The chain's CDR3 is CASSLRGSDTQYF. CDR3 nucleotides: TGCGCCAGCAGCTTGAGAGGTTCAGATACGCAGTATTTT. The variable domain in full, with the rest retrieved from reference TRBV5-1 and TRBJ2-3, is KAGVTQTPRYLIKTRGQQVTLSCSPISGHRSVSWYQQTPGQGLQFLFEYFSETQRNKGNFPGRFSGRQFSNSRSEMNVSTLELGDSALYLCASSLRGSDTQYFGPGTRLTVL.

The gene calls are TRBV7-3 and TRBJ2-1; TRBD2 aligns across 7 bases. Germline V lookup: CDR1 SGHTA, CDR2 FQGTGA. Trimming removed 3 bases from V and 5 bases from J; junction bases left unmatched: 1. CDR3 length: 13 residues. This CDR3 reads CASSLTSHNEQFF. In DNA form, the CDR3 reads TGTGCCAGCAGCTTGACTAGCCACAATGAGCAGTTCTTC.

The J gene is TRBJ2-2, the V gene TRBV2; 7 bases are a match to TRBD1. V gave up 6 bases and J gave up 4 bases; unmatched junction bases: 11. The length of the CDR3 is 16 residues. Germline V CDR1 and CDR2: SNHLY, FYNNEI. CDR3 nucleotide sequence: TGTGCCAGCAGAGCAGACAGGGCGGGCGGCACCGGGGAGCTGTTTTTT. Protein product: CASRADRAGGTGELFF.

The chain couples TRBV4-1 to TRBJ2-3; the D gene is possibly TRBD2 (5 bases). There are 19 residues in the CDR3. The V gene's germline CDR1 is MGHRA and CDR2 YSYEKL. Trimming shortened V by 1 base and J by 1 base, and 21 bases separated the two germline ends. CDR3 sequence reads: CASSQAWGSSYLGTDTQYF. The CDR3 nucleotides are TGCGCCAGCAGCCAAGCGTGGGGTTCTAGCTATCTTGGCACAGATACGCAGTATTTT.

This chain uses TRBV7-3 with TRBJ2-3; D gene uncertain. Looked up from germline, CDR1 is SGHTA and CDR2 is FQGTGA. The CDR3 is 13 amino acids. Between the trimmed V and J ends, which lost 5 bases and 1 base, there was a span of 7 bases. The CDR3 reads CASSPGGTDTQYF. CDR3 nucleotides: TGTGCCAGCAGCCCAGGTGGCACAGATACGCAGTATTTT.

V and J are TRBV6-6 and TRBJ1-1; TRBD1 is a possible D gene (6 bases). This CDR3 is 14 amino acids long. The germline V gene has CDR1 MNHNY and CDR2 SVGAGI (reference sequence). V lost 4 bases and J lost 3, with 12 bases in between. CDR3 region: CASSSPDSYTEAFF. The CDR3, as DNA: TGTGCCAGCAGTTCCCCGGACAGTTACACTGAAGCTTTCTTT.

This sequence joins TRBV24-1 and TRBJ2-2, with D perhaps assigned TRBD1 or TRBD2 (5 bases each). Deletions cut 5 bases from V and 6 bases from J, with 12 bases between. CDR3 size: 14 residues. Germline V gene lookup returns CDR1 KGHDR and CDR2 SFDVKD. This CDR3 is CATSAGSGAGELFF. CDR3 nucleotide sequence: TGTGCCACCAGTGCAGGGAGCGGCGCCGGGGAGCTGTTTTTT.

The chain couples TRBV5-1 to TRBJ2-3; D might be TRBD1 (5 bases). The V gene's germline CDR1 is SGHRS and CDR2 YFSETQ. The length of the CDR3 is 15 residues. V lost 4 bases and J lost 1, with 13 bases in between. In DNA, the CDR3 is TGCGCCAGCAGCCCTACAGGTGGCGGCACAGATACGCAGTATTTT. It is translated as CASSPTGGGTDTQYF.

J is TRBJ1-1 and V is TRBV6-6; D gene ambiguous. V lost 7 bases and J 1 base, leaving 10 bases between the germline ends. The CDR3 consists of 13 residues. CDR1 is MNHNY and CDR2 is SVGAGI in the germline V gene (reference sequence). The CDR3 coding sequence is TGTGCCAGCAACGGGCAGACGAACACTGAAGCTTTCTTT. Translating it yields CASNGQTNTEAFF.